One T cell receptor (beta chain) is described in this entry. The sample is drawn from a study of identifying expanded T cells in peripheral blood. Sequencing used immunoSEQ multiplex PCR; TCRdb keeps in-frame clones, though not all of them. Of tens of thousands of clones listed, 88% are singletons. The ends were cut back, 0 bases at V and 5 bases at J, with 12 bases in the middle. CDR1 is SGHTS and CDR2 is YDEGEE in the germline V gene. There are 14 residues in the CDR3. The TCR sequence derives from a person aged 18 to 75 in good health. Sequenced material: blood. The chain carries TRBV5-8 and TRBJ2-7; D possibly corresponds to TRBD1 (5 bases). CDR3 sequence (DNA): TGTGCCAGCAGCTTGGCCAAGGGGAACGACGAGCAGTACTTC. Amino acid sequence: CASSLAKGNDEQYF.